What follows are 16 T cell receptor beta chains derived from one specimen sequenced in a study of T cell responses to AZD1222 COVID-19 vaccine. Only in-frame clones appear in the TCRdb table, and some are missing; sequencing was by immunoSEQ multiplex PCR. The sample lists under 200,000 clones; approximately 94% were seen once. The sample was peripheral blood, taken 28 days after the second dose of the MenACWY control vaccine. The receptors originated from an adult who received the MenACWY meningococcal vaccine as a control.

The chain has TRBV20-1 and TRBJ2-7; no firm D call. Trimming cost V 2 bases and J 4 bases, with 6 bases left between them. This CDR3 is built from 11 residues. Germline CDR1 is DFQATT and CDR2 is SNEGSKA (reference sequence). The CDR3 spells CSARREYEQYF. In DNA form, the CDR3 reads TGCAGTGCTAGACGTGAATACGAGCAGTACTTC.

J is TRBJ2-3 and V is TRBV9; weak D call: TRBD2 (6 bases). Per the germline V gene, CDR1 is SGDLS and CDR2 is YYNGEE. V lost 3 bases to trimming and J lost 6 bases, with 14 bases between them. The CDR3 spans 14 residues. The CDR3 is CASSGPGSKDTQYF. The CDR3 DNA reads as TGTGCCAGCAGCGGCCCCGGGAGTAAGGATACGCAGTATTTT. Supplemented by reference TRBV9 and TRBJ2-3, the full variable domain reads DSGVTQTPKHLITATGQRVTLRCSPRSGDLSVYWYQQSLDQGLQFLIQYYNGEERAKGNILERFSAQQFPDLHSELNLSSLELGDSALYFCASSGPGSKDTQYFGPGTRLTVL.

The CDR3 region has the DNA TGTGCCAGCAGTGAGGCCCAGGGTACTGAAGCTTTCTTT. Residues: CASSEAQGTEAFF. The chain is built from TRBV6-1 and TRBJ1-1; TRBD1 might be the D (5 bases). The V end was cut by 3 bases, the J end by 5 bases, with 10 bases between. Per the germline V gene, CDR1 is MNHNS and CDR2 is SASEGT. The length of the CDR3 is 13 residues.

This clone occurred once. The chain joins TRBV28 to TRBJ2-4; 7 bases map to TRBD1. The junction had 13 bases not matched to a gene; V was cut back by 4 bases and J by 7 bases. Germline lookup yields CDR1 MDHEN and CDR2 SYDVKM. This CDR3 is built from 16 residues. CDR3 coding DNA: TGTGCCAGCAGTTCCATTTCCCCAAACAGGGGTAACATTCAGTACTTC. As protein: CASSSISPNRGNIQYF.

This clone occurred once. The gene calls are TRBV5-1 and TRBJ1-1; 7 bases match TRBD1. Looked up from germline, CDR1 is SGHRS and CDR2 is YFSETQ. The V segment lost 2 bases and the J segment 6 bases; nucleotides outside the gene matches: 4. The CDR3 covers 13 residues. The CDR3 region is CASSFGTGAEAFF. The CDR3 DNA follows: TGCGCCAGCAGCTTTGGAACAGGGGCTGAAGCTTTCTTT.

This clone has a single count. The chain has TRBV7-3 and TRBJ1-1; D gene unclear. The CDR3 loop spans 13 amino acids. V lost 5 bases and J 0 bases, leaving 7 bases between the germline ends. CDR1 and CDR2 (germline): SGHTA, FQGTGA. CDR3 nucleotide sequence: TGTGCCAGCAGCCCCGGGTTGAACACTGAAGCTTTCTTT. It yields the protein CASSPGLNTEAFF.

This clone showed up just once. The gene calls are TRBV28 and TRBJ1-2; no definite D call. V shed 8 bases and J shed 7 bases, with 14 bases lying between them. The CDR3 spans 12 residues. Germline loops: CDR1 MDHEN, CDR2 SYDVKM. The CDR3 nucleotides read TGTGCCAGCGGCCTTTCTATAGGTGGCTACACCTTC. Amino acid sequence: CASGLSIGGYTF.

The chain carries TRBV2 and TRBJ1-4, with unresolved D. This CDR3 region has 14 residues. The V gene's germline CDR1 is SNHLY and CDR2 FYNNEI. Trimming took off 6 bases at V and 0 bases at J, with 8 bases between the two ends. The CDR3 DNA follows: TGTGCCAGCAGGTTACGGACAACTAATGAAAAACTGTTTTTT. Protein: CASRLRTTNEKLFF.

The chain joins TRBV11-2 to TRBJ2-5; D not resolved. V was cut by 2 bases and J by 4 bases, with 5 bases left in between. This CDR3 comprises 12 residues. Germline CDR1 and CDR2: SGHAT and FQNNGV. CDR3 in amino acids: CASSLQRETQYF. CDR3 bases: TGTGCCAGCAGCTTACAGAGAGAGACCCAGTACTTC.

The chain links TRBV5-1 to TRBJ1-1; D is perhaps TRBD1 (6 bases). From germline, CDR1 is SGHRS and CDR2 YFSETQ. V lost 4 bases and J lost 4, with 17 bases in between. CDR3 length: 15 amino acids. Here the CDR3 reads CASSPGGGTGTEAFF. The CDR3, as DNA: TGCGCCAGCAGCCCTGGGGGCGGGACTGGCACTGAAGCTTTCTTT.

The chain uses TRBV5-4 and TRBJ1-4; TRBD1 matches at 9 bases. The CDR3 has 13 amino acids. Germline trimming cut 4 bases from V and 8 bases from J; bases unmatched to any gene: 3. The germline V gene has CDR1 SGHNT and CDR2 YYREEE (reference sequence). Here the CDR3 reads CASSEQGAEKLFF. The CDR3 nucleotides are TGTGCCAGCAGCGAACAGGGGGCGGAAAAACTGTTTTTT.

V gene TRBV3-1 (or the pseudogene TRBV3-2) combines with J gene TRBJ2-7; TRBD2 agrees at 9 bases. With V trimmed by 1 base and J by 2 bases, 3 bases remained unmatched. The germline V gene has CDR1 LGHDT and CDR2 YNNKEL (reference sequence). The CDR3 covers 15 residues. CDR3 sequence reads: CASSQGSGSPYEQYF. In DNA form, the CDR3 reads TGTGCCAGCAGCCAAGGTAGCGGGAGTCCCTACGAGCAGTACTTC.

This clone was seen just once. The chain joins TRBV18 to TRBJ2-7; a weak D match, TRBD1 (5 bases). Germline V gene lookup returns CDR1 KGHSH and CDR2 LQKENI. The length of the CDR3 is 14 residues. The V end was cut by 3 bases, the J end by 5 bases, with 14 bases between. CDR3 protein: CASSPTTVQHEQYF. The CDR3 region has the DNA TGTGCCAGCTCACCCACGACAGTTCAACACGAGCAGTACTTC.

This rearrangement joins TRBV28 to TRBJ1-1, with no clear D. Trimming took off 5 bases at V and 3 bases at J, with 19 bases between the two ends. Germline V gene sequence: CDR1 MDHEN, CDR2 SYDVKM. This CDR3 has 16 amino acids. In DNA, the CDR3 is TGTGCCAGCAGTCCACCTCGGCTCGGGAGGTACACTGAAGCTTTCTTT. Translated, it gives CASSPPRLGRYTEAFF.

To note about this clone: A junction boundary mismatches the germline segment, possibly from a read error. The genes are TRBV19 and TRBJ2-5, with 11 bases aligning to TRBD1. The CDR3 has 16 amino acids. Germline V gene sequence: CDR1 LNHDA, CDR2 SQIVND (reference sequence). CDR3 residues: CASSSPGQGAQKTQYF. The CDR3 DNA reads TGTGCCAGTAGTAGCCCCGGACAGGGGGCCCAAAAGACCCAGTACTTC.

This sequence joins TRBV19 and TRBJ2-1, with 12 bases fitting TRBD1. CDR1 is LNHDA, CDR2 SQIVND, per germline (reference sequence). CDR3 length: 16 amino acids. Trimming at V came to 4 bases and at J to 10 bases, leaving 11 bases not matched to a gene. The CDR3 DNA reads TGTGCCAGTAGTAAACCGCCGGGGACAGGGGGCGTAGAGCAGTTCTTC. It encodes CASSKPPGTGGVEQFF.